This T cell receptor (beta chain) was sequenced during a study of T cell responses to AZD1222 COVID-19 vaccine. Study-level background: Pooling covered second doses at about 4 or about 12 weeks. Overall study results and limits: Without day 14 samples, only post-peak T cell repertoires were studied.

Libraries were prepared by immunoSEQ multiplex PCR; TCRdb keeps only in-frame clonotypes and omits some of them. The data contain 100,000 or so clones, 70% to 90% of them singletons. On this clone: Antigen: not known.

The CDR3 is 12 amino acids. V was cut by 5 bases and J by 5 bases, with 10 bases left in between. Germline values: CDR1 LNHDA, CDR2 SQIVND (reference sequence). The material sequenced was peripheral blood, taken on day 0 of AZD1222 vaccination. This chain uses TRBV19 with TRBJ2-7, with D possibly TRBD2 on 5 matching bases. This clonotype was obtained from an adult in good health. CDR3 sequence: CASSLTGNEQYF. In DNA, the CDR3 is TGTGCCAGTAGTCTTACGGGAAACGAGCAGTACTTC. Supplemented by reference TRBV19 and TRBJ2-7, the full variable domain reads DGGITQSPKYLFRKEGQNVTLSCEQNLNHDAMYWYRQDPGQGLRLIYYSQIVNDFQKGDIAEGYSVSREKKESFPLTVTSAQKNPTAFYLCASSLTGNEQYFGPGTRLTVT.